This note documents a single T cell receptor (beta chain) sequence. The antigen remains unidentified. This CDR3 region has 14 residues. V shed 4 bases and J 4 bases; nucleotides not matched to a gene: 4. Germline CDR1 is KGHSH and CDR2 is LQKENI. The sample originates from a study of cytomegalovirus exposure and HLA in healthy donors. The study's findings and limits: TCR beta chain V- and J-gene trimming was linked, in a later analysis, to a missense variant in DCLRE1C.

While unrecorded immune exposures were likely, the donors were nominally healthy when sampled. 13 Jbeta primers and 60 Vbeta primers were used for the PCR. Measured with immunoSEQ multiplex PCR; TCRdb has only the in-frame clones, and not every one. The sample contains 90,000 to 120,000 clones, roughly three fifths of which appear only once. The chain links TRBV18 to TRBJ1-2; 9 nucleotides align to TRBD1. The receptor was isolated from a man aged 30 to 39 in good health and CMV-seropositive. The sequenced sample was PBMCs. The DNA for the CDR3 is TGTGCCAGCTCACGAGACAGGGGGAGCTATGGCTACACCTTC. Amino acid sequence: CASSRDRGSYGYTF.